One and the same sample provided the 32 T cell receptor beta chains below, sequenced in a study of T cell repertoires in cytomegalovirus infection. One entry per CDR3 protein, called by TCRdb with MiXCR from the reads. The repertoire holds under 350,000 distinct CDR3 sequences, with 8% to 10% as singletons. Sample: PBMCs. The receptors originated from a human donor in good health (CMV status not recorded). Some clones in this sample may be carry-over from other donors' samples.

This clonotype came up many times. This chain connects TRBV7-6 to TRBJ2-1, with a weak D call TRBD1 (6 bases). The V and J ends lost 3 bases and 5 bases respectively, with 11 bases between them. Germline V gives CDR1 SGHVS, CDR2 FNYEAQ. The CDR3 length is 14 residues. CDR3 amino acids: CASSFLRGNNEQFF. The CDR3, as DNA: TGTGCCAGCAGCTTCCTCAGGGGTAACAATGAGCAGTTCTTC.

This clonotype occurred many times. The gene calls are TRBV7-9 and TRBJ2-5, with D possibly matching TRBD1 (7 bases). V lost 0 bases and J 2 bases, leaving 10 bases between the germline ends. There are 15 residues in the CDR3. Germline assignment: CDR1 SEHNR and CDR2 FQNEAQ (reference sequence). The CDR3 DNA reads TGTGCCAGCAGCTTAGCGACAGGGAGGCAAGAGACCCAGTACTTC. Translation gives CASSLATGRQETQYF.

This clonotype has a handful of counts. The rearrangement joins TRBV11-1 to TRBJ1-5; D not resolved. The CDR3 spans 15 residues. Germline values: CDR1 SGHAT, CDR2 FQDESV (reference sequence). Trimming removed 5 bases from V and 7 bases from J, with 18 bases in between. The CDR3 region is CASSPRSLWVQPQHF. CDR3 bases: TGTGCCAGCAGCCCAAGGAGCTTATGGGTCCAGCCCCAGCATTTT. The full variable domain, completed using reference TRBV11-1 and TRBJ1-5, is EAEVAQSPRYKITEKSQAVAFWCDPISGHATLYWYRQILGQGPELLVQFQDESVVDDSQLPKDRFSAERLKGVDSTLKIQPAELGDSAMYLCASSPRSLWVQPQHFGDGTRLSIL.

This clonotype came up many times. The V and J genes are TRBV6-2 or TRBV6-3 and TRBJ2-4; TRBD1 is a possible D gene (6 bases). This CDR3 has 14 amino acids. V lost 6 bases, J lost 2 bases, and 11 bases lay in between. CDR1 is MNHEY and CDR2 is SVGEGT in the germline V gene. The CDR3 spells CASREQGPKNIQYF. The DNA for the CDR3 is TGTGCCAGCAGAGAACAGGGCCCCAAAAACATTCAGTACTTC.

This clonotype has at least ten counts. This chain connects TRBV20-1 to TRBJ1-2; no clear D. Trimming shortened V by 3 bases and J by 5 bases, and 19 bases separated the two germline ends. This CDR3 has 15 residues. Per germline, CDR1 DFQATT and CDR2 SNEGSKA (reference sequence). CDR3 bases: TGCAGTGCTAGCTCGGGGTTGCTGGGAGAGTATGGCTACACCTTC. Translation gives CSASSGLLGEYGYTF.

The table lists this clonotype with many counts. V usage is TRBV28 and J usage is TRBJ1-4; possibly TRBD1 for D (6 bases). The CDR3 contains 15 residues. Trimming removed 5 bases from V and 7 bases from J, with 17 bases in between. The germline CDR1 and CDR2 sequences are MDHEN and SYDVKM. CDR3 sequence (DNA): TGTGCCAGCAGTCTCGTCCCCGGGACAACTGAAAAACTGTTTTTT. It specifies CASSLVPGTTEKLFF.

The chain carries TRBV20-1 and TRBJ2-4, with unresolved D. Trimming shortened V by 5 bases and J by 3 bases, and 14 bases separated the two germline ends. Germline V gene sequence: CDR1 DFQATT, CDR2 SNEGSKA (reference sequence). CDR3 length: 14 residues. For the CDR3, the DNA is TGCAGTGCTCAGAAGCTAGAAGGCAAAAACATTCAGTACTTC. It translates to CSAQKLEGKNIQYF.

This clonotype was picked up many times. The chain's CDR3 is CASSLQGQRTDTQYF. The CDR3 DNA sequence: TGTGCCAGCAGCCTTCAGGGGCAACGCACAGATACGCAGTATTTT. This sequence joins TRBV7-2 and TRBJ2-3, with D perhaps TRBD1 (6 bases). V lost 5 bases, J lost 1 base, and 13 bases lay in between. Germline lookup yields CDR1 SGHTA and CDR2 FQGNSA. The CDR3 is made up of 15 amino acids.

This clonotype came up a few times. The V and J genes are TRBV20-1 and TRBJ1-6; no firm D call. Trimming shortened V by 7 bases and J by 6 bases, and 13 bases separated the two germline ends. The V gene's germline CDR1 is DFQATT and CDR2 SNEGSKA (reference sequence). CDR3 length equals 13 residues. The CDR3 sequence: CSVRRSPNSPLHF. In nucleotides, the CDR3 is TGCAGTGTGCGGCGCAGCCCTAATTCACCCCTCCACTTT.

V usage is TRBV20-1 and J usage is TRBJ1-4; D call uncertain. CDR1 DFQATT and CDR2 SNEGSKA come from the germline V gene (reference sequence). This CDR3 contains 15 residues. V was cut by 6 bases and J by 0 bases, with 14 bases left in between. The CDR3, as DNA: TGCAGTGCCCAGCGGAAGGCTGCAACTAATGAAAAACTGTTTTTT. Its protein is CSAQRKAATNEKLFF.

At least ten counts were recorded for this clonotype. The genes are TRBV7-2 and TRBJ2-3; TRBD2 is a possible D gene (5 bases). The CDR3 totals 13 residues. The germline gives CDR1 SGHTA, CDR2 FQGNSA. Trimming took 1 base from V and 10 from J, leaving 12 bases between them. The CDR3 nucleotides read TGTGCCAGCAGCTTAGGGGAAGCGGTTCCGCAGTATTTT. This sequence encodes CASSLGEAVPQYF.

In its sample, this clonotype was seen many times. The chain combines TRBV28 with TRBJ1-5; D gene ambiguous. V was clipped by 5 bases and J by 5 bases, with 10 bases between them. This CDR3 contains 13 residues. CDR1 MDHEN and CDR2 SYDVKM come from the germline V gene. DNA for the CDR3: TGTGCCAGCAGTCTGGGTCTTTATCAGCCCCAGCATTTT. Protein product: CASSLGLYQPQHF.

A few counts support this clonotype. The chain carries TRBV7-3 and TRBJ1-2, with 9 nucleotides matching TRBD1. The ends lost 1 base at V and 8 bases at J; junction bases unmatched: 8. Germline-derived CDR1 and CDR2 are SGHTA and FQGTGA. CDR3 size: 15 residues. The CDR3 reads CASSLNGQGPGGYTF. The CDR3 region has the DNA TGTGCCAGCAGCTTAAATGGACAGGGGCCCGGCGGCTACACCTTC.

This clonotype was observed at least ten times. The rearrangement links TRBV7-2 to TRBJ2-3; no firm D call. CDR1 SGHTA and CDR2 FQGNSA come from the germline V gene. CDR3 length: 11 residues. Trimming pared 4 bases from V and 5 bases from J, leaving 4 bases between. This chain's CDR3 is CASSSLDTQYF. The CDR3 bases are TGTGCCAGCAGCTCACTAGATACGCAGTATTTT.

This clonotype was seen repeatedly, ten times or more. The rearrangement joins TRBV20-1 to TRBJ2-7; 8 nucleotides match TRBD2. Germline V gene sequence: CDR1 DFQATT, CDR2 SNEGSKA (reference sequence). The CDR3 length is 13 residues. The J segment lost 0 bases and the V segment lost 3 bases, leaving 1 base of the junction unmatched. The CDR3 coding sequence is TGCAGTGCTAGCGGGGGGGGCTCCTACGAGCAGTACTTC. Its translation is CSASGGGSYEQYF.

This clonotype turned up a few times. The chain combines TRBV13 with TRBJ2-1; D ambiguous. Trimming took off 2 bases at V and 8 bases at J, with 7 bases between the two ends. This CDR3 has 12 amino acids. Germline loops: CDR1 PRHDT, CDR2 FYEKMQ (reference sequence). CDR3 coding DNA: TGTGCCAGCAGCTTACAAAGGGATGAGCAGTTCTTC. Translation gives CASSLQRDEQFF.

This clonotype has ten or more counts. This chain uses TRBV7-2 with TRBJ1-5; D not certain. CDR1 is SGHTA, CDR2 FQGNSA, per germline. V lost 3 bases, J lost 0 bases, and 6 bases lay in between. The CDR3 length is 14 residues. The CDR3: CASSFDGSNQPQHF. In nucleotides, the CDR3 is TGTGCCAGCAGCTTTGACGGTAGCAATCAGCCCCAGCATTTT.

The chain is built from TRBV10-3 and TRBJ2-1; D not resolved. V lost 6 bases, J lost 10 bases, and 10 bases lay in between. In germline, CDR1 is ENHRY, CDR2 SYGVKD. The CDR3 length is 11 residues. CDR3 in amino acids: CAISVQREQFF. CDR3 DNA: TGTGCCATCAGCGTACAGAGGGAGCAGTTCTTC.

This clonotype was found many times. This chain uses TRBV28 with TRBJ1-1, with 7 bases matching TRBD1. CDR3 length: 15 residues. Looked up from germline, CDR1 is MDHEN and CDR2 is SYDVKM. The trim removed 1 base at V and 2 bases at J, leaving 4 bases unmatched. This CDR3 is CASSLSQGGNTEAFF. CDR3 DNA sequence: TGTGCCAGCAGTTTATCGCAGGGGGGTAACACTGAAGCTTTCTTT.

This clonotype has at least ten counts. The rearrangement links TRBV20-1 to TRBJ2-5; 10 bases match TRBD2. CDR3 size: 12 residues. J gave up 5 bases and V 5 bases, and 2 bases lay outside the gene matches. Germline CDR1 DFQATT, CDR2 SNEGSKA (reference sequence). CDR3 amino acids: CSARSGGETQYF. The CDR3 DNA reads as TGCAGTGCTCGTAGCGGGGGGGAGACCCAGTACTTC.

V usage is TRBV20-1 and J usage is TRBJ2-3; 10 bases map to TRBD2. In germline, CDR1 is DFQATT, CDR2 SNEGSKA (reference sequence). J lost 4 bases, V lost 7 bases, and 5 bases had no gene match. The CDR3 is 13 residues long. The CDR3 region is CSEVAGGSDTQYF. DNA for the CDR3: TGCAGTGAGGTAGCGGGGGGCTCAGATACGCAGTATTTT.

The CDR3 region has the DNA TGTGCCATCGTTACAGGGGGAGGTACCGGGGAGCTGTTTTTT. This encodes CAIVTGGGTGELFF. J is TRBJ2-2 and V is TRBV28; the match to TRBD1 covers 8 bases. The V segment lost 10 bases and the J segment 5 bases; nucleotides outside the gene matches: 9. CDR3 length: 14 amino acids. Germline-derived CDR1 and CDR2 are MDHEN and SYDVKM.

This clonotype was counted at least ten times. The chain combines TRBV13 with TRBJ2-2; 10 nucleotides line up with TRBD2. V lost 7 bases to trimming and J lost 5 bases; unmatched junction nucleotides: 7. The CDR3 runs to 15 residues. The germline gives CDR1 PRHDT, CDR2 FYEKMQ (reference sequence). The CDR3 reads CASTNLAGVTGELFF. CDR3 DNA sequence: TGTGCCAGCACCAACCTAGCGGGGGTAACCGGGGAGCTGTTTTTT.

This clonotype was recorded at least ten times. This rearrangement joins TRBV27 to TRBJ1-4; possibly TRBD1 for D (5 bases). Trimming removed 8 bases from V and 7 bases from J, with 17 bases in between. CDR1 and CDR2 from the germline V gene are MNHEY and SMNVEV (reference sequence). The CDR3 covers 14 residues. Written as DNA, the CDR3 is TGTGCCAGCTCTAGGGACCGCCGCGCTGAAAAACTGTTTTTT. Protein product: CASSRDRRAEKLFF.

This clonotype was counted ten times or more. The chain carries TRBV27 and TRBJ1-3, with D hard to call. The ends were cut back, 6 bases at V and 3 bases at J, with 18 bases in the middle. This CDR3 has 16 amino acids. The germline V gene has CDR1 MNHEY and CDR2 SMNVEV (reference sequence). The CDR3 DNA is TGTGCCAGCAGCCGAGGAATTCGGGGTGGTGGAAACACCATATATTTT. It yields the protein CASSRGIRGGGNTIYF.

This clonotype was found many times. The chain recombines TRBV12-3 or TRBV12-4 with TRBJ1-2, with D possibly TRBD1 on 5 matching bases. With 6 bases removed from V and 0 bases from J, the gap between germline ends came to 14 bases. The CDR3 sequence is 15 residues long. The CDR3 DNA sequence: TGTGCCAGCAGGACACAGGAACACGCTAACTATGGCTACACCTTC. Translating it yields CASRTQEHANYGYTF.

This clonotype was found many times. The chain recombines TRBV12-3 or TRBV12-4 with TRBJ2-5; D is ambiguous. CDR3 size: 12 residues. Trimming took 3 bases from V and 4 from J, leaving 6 bases between them. The CDR3 sequence: CASSFNPETQYF. DNA for the CDR3: TGTGCCAGCAGTTTCAACCCAGAGACCCAGTACTTC.

This clonotype was recorded many times. V gene TRBV19 combines with J gene TRBJ2-3; tentative D call: TRBD1 (5 bases). From germline, CDR1 is LNHDA and CDR2 SQIVND (reference sequence). The CDR3 consists of 14 residues. V was clipped by 7 bases and J by 1 base, with 12 bases between them. The CDR3, as DNA: TGTGCCAGTACCCCGGTAGGGGGCACAGATACGCAGTATTTT. It yields the protein CASTPVGGTDTQYF.

This clonotype was counted at least ten times. The gene calls are TRBV20-1 and TRBJ1-1; D unclear. The CDR3 is 14 amino acids. Germline V lookup: CDR1 DFQATT, CDR2 SNEGSKA (reference sequence). V dropped 0 bases and J dropped 1 base, with 9 bases sitting between them. The CDR3 loop is CSARDRRKNTEAFF. In DNA, the CDR3 is TGCAGTGCTAGAGATCGACGGAAGAACACTGAAGCTTTCTTT.

In this sample, this clonotype turned up many times. V gene TRBV2 combines with J gene TRBJ1-5; the D is unclear. CDR1 is SNHLY and CDR2 is FYNNEI in the germline V gene. The CDR3 totals 14 residues. V dropped 2 bases and J dropped 7 bases, with 12 bases sitting between them. CDR3 nucleotides: TGTGCCAGCAGTGAAAGAGGAGCTCGCCAGCCCCAGCATTTT. Translation: CASSERGARQPQHF.

There are many counts of this clonotype. The chain couples TRBV3-1 to TRBJ2-5; 7 positions match TRBD1. The CDR3 is 14 amino acids. V lost 4 bases and J lost 5; bases outside the gene matches: 7. CDR1 is LGHDT and CDR2 is YNNKEL in the germline V gene (reference sequence). The CDR3 nucleotides read TGTGCCAGCAGCCCGGACAGGCTGTTGGAGACCCAGTACTTC. This codes for CASSPDRLLETQYF.

V usage is TRBV20-1 and J usage is TRBJ1-6; 7 bases map to TRBD1. J was trimmed by 4 bases and V by 3 bases; bases with no gene match: 9. The germline V gene has CDR1 DFQATT and CDR2 SNEGSKA (reference sequence). CDR3 length: 16 residues. As DNA, the CDR3 is TGCAGTGCTAGTAAACCAACAGGGGCTTATAATTCACCCCTCCACTTT. This sequence encodes CSASKPTGAYNSPLHF.